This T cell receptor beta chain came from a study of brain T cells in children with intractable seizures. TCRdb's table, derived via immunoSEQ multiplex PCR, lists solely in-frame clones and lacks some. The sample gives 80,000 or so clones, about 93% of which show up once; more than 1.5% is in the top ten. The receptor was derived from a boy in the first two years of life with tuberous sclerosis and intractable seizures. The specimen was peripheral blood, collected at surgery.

For the CDR3, the DNA is TGTGCCTGGAGTGCTCAAAGGTTGGGCACTGAAGCTTTCTTT. Translation gives CAWSAQRLGTEAFF. V usage is TRBV30 and J usage is TRBJ1-1; D gene unclear. The CDR3 runs to 14 residues. Trimming stripped 1 base from V and 4 bases from J, with 13 bases between. Germline V lookup: CDR1 GTSNPN, CDR2 SVGIG (reference sequence).